Each of the 5 T cell receptor beta chains below was sequenced from the same sample in a study of T cell responses to AZD1222 COVID-19 vaccine. Some clones are missing from TCRdb's copy, which holds only in-frame ones; the method was immunoSEQ multiplex PCR. The sample carries 130,000 to 150,000 clones, roughly 80% recorded once. The sequencing used peripheral blood, collected on day 0 of MenACWY control vaccination. Source of these receptors: an adult in good health.

Points on this clone: Other DNA sequences in this specimen translate into the identical CDR3. V and J are TRBV10-3 and TRBJ2-5; 14 nucleotides match TRBD2. The CDR3 is 17 amino acids. Germline CDR1 ENHRY, CDR2 SYGVKD. V was pared by 2 bases and J by 5 bases, with 7 bases of the junction left unmatched. CDR3 nucleotides: TGTGCCATCAGTGAGGAAGGACTAGCGGGGGGTAGGGAGACCCAGTACTTC. Its translation is CAISEEGLAGGRETQYF.

The chain links TRBV7-3 to TRBJ2-1; D unresolved. Germline V gene lookup returns CDR1 SGHTA and CDR2 FQGTGA. V dropped 4 bases and J dropped 9 bases, with 13 bases sitting between them. CDR3 length equals 13 residues. CDR3 in amino acids: CASSSAWGSEQFF. The CDR3 DNA reads as TGTGCCAGCAGCTCGGCGTGGGGATCTGAGCAGTTCTTC.

The chain recombines TRBV3-1 (or the pseudogene TRBV3-2) with TRBJ1-3; unclear D gene. CDR3 length: 13 residues. CDR1 and CDR2 from the germline V gene are LGHDT and YNNKEL (reference sequence). Trimming removed 0 bases at V and 4 bases at J, with 4 bases between. The CDR3 DNA sequence: TGTGCCAGCAGCCAAGACGAGGGAAACACCATATATTTT. This gives the protein CASSQDEGNTIYF.

The chain carries TRBV5-1 and TRBJ2-1, with D possibly matching TRBD2 (5 bases). In germline, CDR1 is SGHRS, CDR2 YFSETQ. The CDR3 loop spans 14 amino acids. Trimming pared 6 bases from V and 6 bases from J, leaving 16 bases between. The CDR3 spells CASKTELVLNEQFF. The CDR3 DNA reads TGCGCCAGCAAAACGGAACTAGTTCTCAATGAGCAGTTCTTC.

The gene calls are TRBV19 and TRBJ1-1, with a weak D call TRBD1 (6 bases). V dropped 9 bases and J dropped 2 bases, with 22 bases sitting between them. The CDR3 is 16 residues long. Germline lookup yields CDR1 LNHDA and CDR2 SQIVND (reference sequence). The CDR3: CASTWKGVELNTEAFF. CDR3 DNA: TGTGCCAGCACCTGGAAGGGGGTAGAGCTAAACACTGAAGCTTTCTTT. The complete variable domain, with remaining parts taken from reference TRBV19 and TRBJ1-1, reads DGGITQSPKYLFRKEGQNVTLSCEQNLNHDAMYWYRQDPGQGLRLIYYSQIVNDFQKGDIAEGYSVSREKKESFPLTVTSAQKNPTAFYLCASTWKGVELNTEAFFGQGTRLTVV.